Each of the 3 T cell receptor beta chains below was sequenced from the same sample in a study of shared clonotypes between healthy human individuals (dated by TCRdb to about 2020). Receptor libraries were prepared by the immunoSEQ multiplex PCR assay. TCRdb took this table from immuneACCESS and kept in-frame rearrangements with V and J called. Such tables lack part of the clones; where checked against another copy, unresolved V genes explain under half of the gap, and the rest is unexplained. Counted in this sample were over a million clones; roughly 97% of them appeared once. The ten largest clones take up about 1% of the sample. Specimen: naive CD4+ T cells sorted from blood. This sample's cell subset or site label indicates: CD45RA+ positively selected. These TCRs come from a man younger than 45 in good health.

Worth noting for this clone: Distinct nucleotide sequences in the sample also encode this CDR3. The gene calls are TRBV5-1 and TRBJ2-1; 8 nucleotides line up with TRBD2. The CDR3 is made up of 14 amino acids. The trim removed 0 bases at V and 6 bases at J, leaving 2 bases unmatched. The germline V gene encodes CDR1 SGHRS and CDR2 YFSETQ. CDR3 nucleotide sequence: TGCGCCAGCAGCTTGGTTACTAGCGGCAATGAGCAGTTCTTC. Amino acid sequence: CASSLVTSGNEQFF.

The CDR3: CASSLIRGPHYEQYF. The CDR3 nucleotides are TGTGCCAGCAGCCTCATCAGGGGACCCCACTACGAGCAGTACTTC. The chain recombines TRBV7-2 with TRBJ2-7, with D possibly being TRBD1 (6 bases). V gave up 5 bases and J gave up 3 bases, with 17 bases separating them. The germline gives CDR1 SGHTA, CDR2 FQGNSA. There are 15 residues in the CDR3.

The chain joins TRBV6-6 to TRBJ1-4, with TRBD1 identical over 8 bases. The CDR3 contains 14 residues. V shed 6 bases and J 6 bases; nucleotides not matched to a gene: 6. Germline V gene data show CDR1 as MNHNY and CDR2 as SVGAGI (reference sequence). CDR3 DNA sequence: TGTGCCAGCAGCGGGACAGGTCTTGATGAAAAACTGTTTTTT. Amino acid sequence: CASSGTGLDEKLFF.